Listed here are 14 T cell receptor beta chains from one sample, sequenced in a study of cytomegalovirus exposure and HLA in healthy donors. PCR amplification relied on 60 Vbeta primers (plus 13 Jbeta primers). Data came from immunoSEQ multiplex PCR; TCRdb stores just in-frame clones and leaves some out. The repertoire holds 85,000 to 120,000 clones, with 71% as singletons. Input material: PBMCs. All receptors come from a female donor in good health and CMV-seronegative.

In nucleotides, the CDR3 is TGTGCCAGCAGCTTCCCGCAGGGGGGACAAGAGACCCAGTACTTC. This sequence encodes CASSFPQGGQETQYF. The chain joins TRBV11-3 to TRBJ2-5; possibly TRBD1 for D (7 bases). Deletions cut 3 bases from V and 2 bases from J, with 13 bases between. The CDR3 sequence is 15 residues long. The germline V gene has CDR1 SGHNT and CDR2 YENEEA. The full variable domain, with the rest looked up from reference TRBV11-3 and TRBJ2-5, is EAGVVQSPRYKIIEKKQPVAFWCNPISGHNTLYWYLQNLGQGPELLIRYENEEAVDDSQLPKDRFSAERLKGVDSTLKIQPAELGDSAVYLCASSFPQGGQETQYFGPGTRLLVL.

V and J are TRBV29-1 and TRBJ2-1; no clear D gene. Trimming removed 6 bases at V and 3 bases at J, with 9 bases between. This CDR3 spans 12 amino acids. CDR1 and CDR2 (germline): SQVTM, ANQGSEA. Here the CDR3 reads CSVDWRYNEQFF. For the CDR3, the DNA is TGCAGCGTAGACTGGCGCTACAATGAGCAGTTCTTC.

This clone was observed a few times. The chain uses TRBV19 and TRBJ2-1, with D perhaps matching TRBD1 (5 bases). The V end was cut by 5 bases, the J end by 1 base, with 15 bases between. Per the germline V gene, CDR1 is LNHDA and CDR2 is SQIVND (reference sequence). The CDR3 is 16 residues long. The CDR3 sequence is CASSYRQGRSYNEQFF. CDR3 DNA sequence: TGTGCCAGTAGTTATAGGCAGGGTAGGTCCTACAATGAGCAGTTCTTC.

The chain combines TRBV30 with TRBJ2-3, with 7 positions matching TRBD1. This CDR3 is 12 amino acids long. Germline-derived CDR1 and CDR2 are GTSNPN and SVGIG (reference sequence). The ends lost 1 base at V and 6 bases at J; junction bases unmatched: 1. The CDR3 spells CAWSDRGDTQYF. Here the CDR3 DNA reads TGTGCCTGGAGTGACAGGGGCGATACGCAGTATTTT. Variable domain in full (rest from reference TRBV30 and TRBJ2-3): SQTIHQWPATLVQPVGSPLSLECTVEGTSNPNLYWYRQAAGRGLQLLFYSVGIGQISSEVPQNLSASRPQDRQFILSSKKLLLSDSGFYLCAWSDRGDTQYFGPGTRLTVL.

This clone has just a few counts. This chain joins TRBV5-5 and TRBJ2-2; the D is unclear. Germline CDR1 reads SGHKS; CDR2 reads YYEKEE (reference sequence). The CDR3 is made up of 13 amino acids. V lost 4 bases and J lost 3, with 7 bases in between. CDR3 bases: TGTGCCAGCAGCCTGCCAGACACCGGGGAGCTGTTTTTT. This sequence encodes CASSLPDTGELFF. The full variable domain, completed using reference TRBV5-5 and TRBJ2-2, is DAGVTQSPTHLIKTRGQQVTLRCSPISGHKSVSWYQQVLGQGPQFIFQYYEKEERGRGNFPDRFSARQFPNYSSELNVNALLLGDSALYLCASSLPDTGELFFGEGSRLTVL.

This clone came up a few times. J is TRBJ2-7 and V is TRBV10-3; D ambiguous. Trimming left V 5 bases short and J 5 bases short, with 10 bases between. The CDR3 is 12 residues long. Germline V gene data show CDR1 as ENHRY and CDR2 as SYGVKD. The CDR3 spells CAISLLGDEQYF. For the CDR3, the DNA is TGTGCCATCAGTCTTCTCGGTGACGAGCAGTACTTC.

The gene calls are TRBV7-8 and TRBJ2-1, with TRBD2 matching over 12 bases. In germline, CDR1 is SGHVS, CDR2 FQNEAQ. The CDR3 is made up of 17 amino acids. V lost 0 bases, J lost 7 bases, and 7 bases stayed unmatched. CDR3 DNA sequence: TGTGCCAGCAGCTTAGCGGCACTAGCGGGAGGTTTGAATGAGCAGTTCTTC. This encodes CASSLAALAGGLNEQFF.

Only one count was recorded for this clone. The V gene is TRBV30, the J gene TRBJ2-2; TRBD1 agrees at 7 bases. Per germline, CDR1 GTSNPN and CDR2 SVGIG (reference sequence). This CDR3 has 17 residues. CDR3: CDKTPHRGWWDTGELFF. In DNA, the CDR3 is TGTGACAAAACCCCTCACAGGGGCTGGTGGGACACCGGGGAGCTGTTTTTT.

This chain joins TRBV19 and TRBJ2-1; no clear D. CDR1 and CDR2 (germline): LNHDA, SQIVND (reference sequence). Trimming took off 1 base at V and 0 bases at J, with 7 bases between the two ends. This CDR3 has 15 amino acids. The CDR3 bases are TGTGCCAGTAGTATAGGGCGGAGCTCCTACAATGAGCAGTTCTTC. Its translation: CASSIGRSSYNEQFF. The complete variable domain, with remaining parts taken from reference TRBV19 and TRBJ2-1, reads DGGITQSPKYLFRKEGQNVTLSCEQNLNHDAMYWYRQDPGQGLRLIYYSQIVNDFQKGDIAEGYSVSREKKESFPLTVTSAQKNPTAFYLCASSIGRSSYNEQFFGPGTRLTVL.

This clone was observed a few times. J is TRBJ1-1 and V is TRBV4-3; maybe TRBD1 (6 bases). The length of the CDR3 is 15 residues. Germline assignment: CDR1 LGHNA and CDR2 YSLEER. The ends were cut back, 5 bases at V and 3 bases at J, with 16 bases in the middle. The DNA of the CDR3 is TGCGCCAGCAGCTTGGACTTCAGGGGCTACACTGAAGCTTTCTTT. Its translation is CASSLDFRGYTEAFF.

V usage is TRBV5-1 and J usage is TRBJ2-1; the match to TRBD2 covers 8 bases. Germline-derived CDR1 and CDR2 are SGHRS and YFSETQ. This CDR3 is 15 amino acids long. V dropped 2 bases and J dropped 7; count of bases not matched to a gene: 8. The CDR3 DNA follows: TGCGCCAGCAGCTTCACCGGGACTAGGCCGAATGAGCAGTTCTTC. It codes for CASSFTGTRPNEQFF.

The sample holds one count of this clone. The rearrangement uses TRBV2 and TRBJ2-7; 8 bases match TRBD2. The CDR3 sequence is 15 residues long. J was trimmed by 6 bases and V by 4 bases; bases with no gene match: 11. The V gene's germline CDR1 is SNHLY and CDR2 FYNNEI. The CDR3 sequence is CASSVLAGAPSEQYF. In DNA form, the CDR3 reads TGTGCCAGCAGTGTTCTAGCGGGCGCACCCAGCGAGCAGTACTTC. Filled out from reference TRBV2 and TRBJ2-7, the complete variable domain reads EPEVTQTPSHQVTQMGQEVILRCVPISNHLYFYWYRQILGQKVEFLVSFYNNEISEKSEIFDDQFSVERPDGSNFTLKIRSTKLEDSAMYFCASSVLAGAPSEQYFGPGTRLTVT.

The rearrangement uses TRBV7-2 and TRBJ1-1; D unclear. From germline, CDR1 is SGHTA and CDR2 FQGNSA. The CDR3 is 15 amino acids. The germline V and J ends were trimmed by 1 base and 3 bases, with 12 bases remaining between them. Here the CDR3 DNA reads TGTGCCAGCAGCTTAGATCCGTCTCCGGACACTGAAGCTTTCTTT. Encoded protein: CASSLDPSPDTEAFF.

The chain combines TRBV7-8 with TRBJ2-1, with D possibly matching TRBD1 (5 bases). The CDR3 loop spans 15 amino acids. Germline V gene lookup returns CDR1 SGHVS and CDR2 FQNEAQ. Trimming cost V 1 base and J 2 bases, with 9 bases left between them. The CDR3 loop reads CASSLGGGTYNEQFF. The CDR3 DNA reads as TGTGCCAGCAGCTTAGGGGGCGGCACCTACAATGAGCAGTTCTTC.